This is a list of T cell receptor beta chains from one sample in a study of blood T cell repertoires in COVID-19. Produced via immunoSEQ multiplex PCR; TCRdb's table is partial and in-frame only. Of about 370,000 clones listed, almost 90% are singletons. Material for sequencing was peripheral blood. The receptors originated from a man in his late teens or twenties with active or convalescent COVID-19. The CDR3 runs from the conserved cysteine through the conserved F or W. A D gene is named only where the DNA matches it firmly. A row's size may be missing; if present it is once, few, many or a size class.

size	V	length	J	D	DNA	CDR3
.	TRBV28	13	TRBJ1-5	.	TGTGCCAGCAGTCCCCCTTCCCGCCGGGCCCAGCATTTT	CASSPPSRRAQHF
.	TRBV27	16	TRBJ2-5	TRBD1	TGTGCCAGCAGTCTCAACCCGGGACAGAACCAAGAGACCCAGTACTTC	CASSLNPGQNQETQYF
.	TRBV7-9	16	TRBJ1-2	TRBD1	TGTGCCAGCAGCTTAGAAAGGGACAGGGGAGGCTATGGCTACACCTTC	CASSLERDRGGYGYTF
.	TRBV6-2/TRBV6-3	18	TRBJ2-5	.	TGTGCCAGCAGTTACACACCTGGGGCTCGCGGAGTGCAAGAGACCCAGTACTTC	CASSYTPGARGVQETQYF
.	TRBV29-1	12	TRBJ1-2	.	TGCAGCGTTCTACAGGGCCACTATGGCTACACCTTC	CSVLQGHYGYTF
.	TRBV7-3	16	TRBJ2-5	TRBD2	TGTGCCAGCAGCTTAAGACTAGCGGGGGCCCAAGAGACCCAGTACTTC	CASSLRLAGAQETQYF
.	TRBV27	15	TRBJ2-2	TRBD2	TGTGCCAGCAGTTTAGCGGGGGGCCGCTTTCGGGAGCTGTTTTTT	CASSLAGGRFRELFF
.	TRBV28	19	TRBJ2-7	TRBD2	TGTGCCAGCAGTACTAAGAGAGCGGGAGATTCCCCTGTGTTTCGCGAGCAGTACTTC	CASSTKRAGDSPVFREQYF
.	TRBV9	14	TRBJ1-6	.	TGTGCCAGCAGCGCACAGGGTAACCACTCACCCCTCCACTTT	CASSAQGNHSPLHF
.	TRBV9	15	TRBJ1-2	TRBD1	TGTGCCAGCAGCGCACAGACAGGGGTTGGCTATGGCTACACCTTC	CASSAQTGVGYGYTF
.	TRBV4-3	16	TRBJ1-1	.	TGCGCCAGCAGCCAAGATTTGAGGATACGGGGCACTGAAGCTTTCTTT	CASSQDLRIRGTEAFF
.	TRBV12-5	12	TRBJ1-2	.	TGTGCTAGTGGTTTGCAGGGCTATGGCTACACCTTC	CASGLQGYGYTF
.	TRBV5-1	15	TRBJ2-2	TRBD2	TGCGCCAGCAGCCGGACTAGCGAAAACACCGGGGAGCTGTTTTTT	CASSRTSENTGELFF
once	TRBV6-2/TRBV6-3	15	TRBJ2-7	TRBD1	TGTGCCAGCAGTTACTCTGGACAGGGGGGCTACGAGCAGTACTTC	CASSYSGQGGYEQYF
.	TRBV14	17	TRBJ2-2	TRBD2	TGTGCCAGCAGCCAGCCGGGACTAGCGCTGTACACCGGGGAGCTGTTTTTT	CASSQPGLALYTGELFF
once	TRBV29-1	16	TRBJ1-1	TRBD1	TGCAGCGGCCGGACAGGGGGCGCAGATCCCCCCCCTGGAGCTTTCTTT	CSGRTGGADPPPGAFF
.	TRBV5-1	15	TRBJ1-6	TRBD1	TGCGCCAGCAGCTTGGCCGGCCAGGGGGATTCACCCCTCCACTTT	CASSLAGQGDSPLHF
.	TRBV5-6	16	TRBJ1-4	TRBD1	TGTGCCAGCAGTTATGACCCGGGACAGGGAATTGAAAAACTGTTTTTT	CASSYDPGQGIEKLFF
.	TRBV5-6	12	TRBJ1-2	.	TGTGCCAGCAGCTTCATAGGGAGGGACTACACCTTC	CASSFIGRDYTF
.	TRBV2	14	TRBJ1-1	TRBD1	TGTGCCAGCAGTGAAGCGATGAGGGGGCGGGAAGCTTTCTTT	CASSEAMRGREAFF
.	TRBV4-1	15	TRBJ2-1	TRBD1	TGCGCCAGCAGCCCGGACAGGGACTTTGACAATGAGCAGTTCTTC	CASSPDRDFDNEQFF
once	TRBV15	14	TRBJ2-2	.	TGTGCCACCAGCATCCTAACGGGGACCGGGGAGCTGTTTTTT	CATSILTGTGELFF
.	TRBV5-6	13	TRBJ2-7	.	TGTGCCAGCAGTCCCCCCTTTACCTACGAGCAGTACTTC	CASSPPFTYEQYF
.	TRBV9	16	TRBJ1-1	TRBD1	TGTGCCAGCAGCGTACCGGCAGGGGGCTTGAGCACTGAAGCTTTCTTT	CASSVPAGGLSTEAFF
.	TRBV28	16	TRBJ1-5	TRBD1	TGTGCCAGCAGTCCAGGACAGGGAGGGGAATATCAGCCCCAGCATTTT	CASSPGQGGEYQPQHF
.	TRBV7-8	17	TRBJ2-3	.	TGTGCCAGCAGGGGCTGGGGCGGGGCGACTAGCACAGATACGCAGTATTTT	CASRGWGGATSTDTQYF
.	TRBV12-5	16	TRBJ1-1	.	TGTGCTAGTGGTTTGGGACGTACAGGCGGCGGCACTGAAGCTTTCTTT	CASGLGRTGGGTEAFF
.	TRBV27	14	TRBJ1-3	TRBD1	TGTGCCAGCAGCCGGGACAGGGGCAGAAACACCATATATTTT	CASSRDRGRNTIYF
few	TRBV19	15	TRBJ1-5	.	TGTGCCAGTAGTATAGGGCAGAATAGCAATCAGCCCCAGCATTTT	CASSIGQNSNQPQHF
.	TRBV19	14	TRBJ1-3	.	TGTGCCAGTAGGGGGCTTTACTCTGGAAACACCATATATTTT	CASRGLYSGNTIYF
.	TRBV27	14	TRBJ2-7	.	TGTGCCAGCAGTGCGGGGCTGCTGGGCTACGAGCAGTACTTC	CASSAGLLGYEQYF
.	TRBV18	13	TRBJ1-1	TRBD1	TGTGCCAGCTCACCGGGACAGTCGGGGCAAGCTTTCTTT	CASSPGQSGQAFF
.	TRBV7-8	15	TRBJ1-4	TRBD1	TGTGCCAGCAGCTCCCACAGGGGAACTAATGAAAAACTGTTTTTT	CASSSHRGTNEKLFF
.	TRBV2	13	TRBJ1-1	.	TGTGCCAGCAGTCGACAGAAGAACACTGAAGCTTTCTTT	CASSRQKNTEAFF
.	TRBV19	13	TRBJ2-7	.	TGTGCCAGTAGGGGGACACCCGATTACGAGCAGTACTTC	CASRGTPDYEQYF
.	TRBV2	16	TRBJ2-2	.	TGTGCCAGCAATCAGGGTAAAGGCGGGAACACCGGGGAGCTGTTTTTT	CASNQGKGGNTGELFF
.	TRBV18	19	TRBJ2-1	TRBD2	TGTGCCAGCTCAGGGACTAGCGGGAGGGCCCTAAGCTCCTACAATGAGCAGTTCTTC	CASSGTSGRALSSYNEQFF
few	TRBV23-1	14	TRBJ2-7	TRBD1	TGCGCCAGCAGTCAAGACAGGGGGCGGTACGAGCAGTACTTC	CASSQDRGRYEQYF
.	TRBV5-6	15	TRBJ2-5	.	TGTGCCAGCAGCTTATACTACAGGGCCCGAGAGACCCAGTACTTC	CASSLYYRARETQYF
.	TRBV7-3	15	TRBJ2-1	.	TGTGCCAGCAGCTTAGTTTCGGCTAGAGGTCGGGAGCAGTTCTTC	CASSLVSARGREQFF
once	TRBV19	11	TRBJ1-2	.	TGTGCCAGTTCCACAGGGTATGGCTACACCTTC	CASSTGYGYTF
.	TRBV19	13	TRBJ1-5	.	TGTGCCATTGACACAGGTTTCAATCAGCCCCAGCATTTT	CAIDTGFNQPQHF
.	TRBV9	17	TRBJ2-3	TRBD1	TGTGCCAGCAGCGTAGCTACCGGGACAGGGGGCACAGATACGCAGTATTTT	CASSVATGTGGTDTQYF
.	TRBV9	16	TRBJ2-1	.	TGTGCCAGCAGCCAGGCGAGGGGCGGGGCCCCGGGGGAGCAGTTCTTC	CASSQARGGAPGEQFF
.	TRBV14	16	TRBJ2-1	TRBD1	TGTGCCAGCAGCCCAGGTAGGACAGGGTTCGACAATGAGCAGTTCTTC	CASSPGRTGFDNEQFF
.	TRBV6-1	16	TRBJ1-5	.	TGTGCCAGCAGTGAAGCGATACAGCAGGGTTTATACCCCCAGCATTTT	CASSEAIQQGLYPQHF
.	TRBV19	14	TRBJ1-5	.	TGTGCCAGTAGTAGAATGGAGGCTGGTCAGCCCCAGCATTTT	CASSRMEAGQPQHF
.	TRBV19	13	TRBJ1-4	.	TGTGCCACTCTTCCGGGGGGAAATGAAAAACTGTTTTTT	CATLPGGNEKLFF
.	TRBV5-1	11	TRBJ2-7	.	TGCGCCAGCAGCTACGAGGGCGAGCAGTACTTC	CASSYEGEQYF
once	TRBV3-1/TRBV3-2	16	TRBJ2-5	.	TGTGCCAGCAGCCGGTTAGGGGTAGGGGTTAAGGAGACCCAGTACTTC	CASSRLGVGVKETQYF
.	TRBV24-1	13	TRBJ2-7	TRBD1	TGTGCCACCAGTGGCCAGGGACAGCGCGGGCAGTACTTC	CATSGQGQRGQYF
.	TRBV19	17	TRBJ2-3	TRBD2	TGTGCCAGTAGTACCCTAACTAGCGCCGCGAGCACAGATACGCAGTATTTT	CASSTLTSAASTDTQYF
.	TRBV6-2/TRBV6-3	11	TRBJ2-5	.	TGTGCCAGCAGCCTCGGGGAGACCCAGTACTTC	CASSLGETQYF
once	TRBV7-2	13	TRBJ2-3	.	TGTGCCAGCGGGTTGAACAGCCCAGATACGCAGTATTTT	CASGLNSPDTQYF
.	TRBV4-1	14	TRBJ2-5	TRBD1	TGCGCCAGCAGCCAAGTTACAGGGGAAGAGACCCAGTACTTC	CASSQVTGEETQYF